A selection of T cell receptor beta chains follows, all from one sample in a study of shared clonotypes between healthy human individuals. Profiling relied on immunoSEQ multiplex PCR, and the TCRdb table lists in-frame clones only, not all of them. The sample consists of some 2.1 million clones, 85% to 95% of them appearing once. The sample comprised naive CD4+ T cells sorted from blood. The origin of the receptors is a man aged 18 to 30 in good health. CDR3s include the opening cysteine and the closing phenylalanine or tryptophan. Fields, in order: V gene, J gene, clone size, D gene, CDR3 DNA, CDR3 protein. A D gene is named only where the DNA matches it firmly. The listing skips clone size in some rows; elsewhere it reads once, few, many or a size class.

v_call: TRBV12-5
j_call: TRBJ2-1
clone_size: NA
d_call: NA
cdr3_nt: TGTGCTAGTGGCCGCATACGGGGAGATCCCTACAATGAGCAGTTCTTC
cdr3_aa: CASGRIRGDPYNEQFF

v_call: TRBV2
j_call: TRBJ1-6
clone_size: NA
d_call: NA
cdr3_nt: TGTGCCAGCAGTGCGTCAGGGCAGAATTCACCCCTCCACTTT
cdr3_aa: CASSASGQNSPLHF

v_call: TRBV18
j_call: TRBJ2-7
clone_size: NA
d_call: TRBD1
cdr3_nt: TGTGCCAGCTCACTATCGGGACAGGGGGTCTACGAGCAGTACTTC
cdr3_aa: CASSLSGQGVYEQYF

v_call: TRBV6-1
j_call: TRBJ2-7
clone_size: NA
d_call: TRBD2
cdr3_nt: TGTGCCAGCAGGCAGCGGGGGGAGGGAGTGGGGGAGCAGTACTTC
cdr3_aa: CASRQRGEGVGEQYF

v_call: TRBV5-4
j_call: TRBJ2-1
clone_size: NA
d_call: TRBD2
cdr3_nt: TGTGCCAGCACTCCCCTGATAGCGGGGGGGGACAATGAGCAGTTCTTC
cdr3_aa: CASTPLIAGGDNEQFF

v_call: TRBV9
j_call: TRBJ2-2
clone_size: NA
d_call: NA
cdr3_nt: TGTGCCAGCAGCGTTGGGGAGAACACCGGGGAGCTGTTTTTT
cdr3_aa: CASSVGENTGELFF

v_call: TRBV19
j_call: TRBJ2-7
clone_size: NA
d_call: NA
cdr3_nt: TGTGCCAGTAGTACCACGGGACTTTCCTCCTACGAGCAGTACTTC
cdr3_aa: CASSTTGLSSYEQYF

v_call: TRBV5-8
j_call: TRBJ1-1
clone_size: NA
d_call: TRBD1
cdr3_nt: TGTGCCAGCAGCTCCCAGCTAGGGACAGGGGTCCGTGAAGCTTTCTTT
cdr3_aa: CASSSQLGTGVREAFF

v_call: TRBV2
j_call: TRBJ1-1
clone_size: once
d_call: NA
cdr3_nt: TGTGCCAGCAGCCCGACCCGGGGACTAAACACTGAAGCTTTCTTT
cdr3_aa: CASSPTRGLNTEAFF

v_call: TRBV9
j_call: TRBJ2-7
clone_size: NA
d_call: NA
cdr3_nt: TGTGCCAGCAGCGCCTCAGGGGCCTACGAGCAGTACTTC
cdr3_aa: CASSASGAYEQYF

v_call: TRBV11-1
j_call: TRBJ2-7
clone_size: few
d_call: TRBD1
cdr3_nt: TGTGCCAGCAGCTTAACAGGGGGCTCCTACGAGCAGTACTTC
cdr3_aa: CASSLTGGSYEQYF

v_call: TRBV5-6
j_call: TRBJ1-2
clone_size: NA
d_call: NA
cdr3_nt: TGTGCCAGCAGCACGGACGGTAACTATGGCTACACCTTC
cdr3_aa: CASSTDGNYGYTF

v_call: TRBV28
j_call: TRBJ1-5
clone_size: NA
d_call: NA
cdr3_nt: TGTGCCAGCTGTGGGGGGGCAGGGGCCGATCAGCCCCAGCATTTT
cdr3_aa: CASCGGAGADQPQHF

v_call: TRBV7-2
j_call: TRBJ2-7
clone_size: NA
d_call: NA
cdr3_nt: TGTGCCAGCAGCTTAGCGCAGGGCCCTGGATCCTACGAGCAGTACTTC
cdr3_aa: CASSLAQGPGSYEQYF

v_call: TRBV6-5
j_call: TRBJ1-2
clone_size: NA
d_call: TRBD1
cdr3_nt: TGTGCCAGCAGTTACTCGGACAGGGGTGGGTATGGCTACACCTTC
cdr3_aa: CASSYSDRGGYGYTF

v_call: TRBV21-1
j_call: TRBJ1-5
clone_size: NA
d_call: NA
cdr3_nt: TGTGCCAGCAGCAAAGTAGAATGGCCCCAGCATTTT
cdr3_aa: CASSKVEWPQHF

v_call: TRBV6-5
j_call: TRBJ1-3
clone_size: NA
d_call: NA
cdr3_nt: TGTGCCAGCAGTTATACAGGAAGTTCTGGAAACACCATATATTTT
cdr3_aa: CASSYTGSSGNTIYF

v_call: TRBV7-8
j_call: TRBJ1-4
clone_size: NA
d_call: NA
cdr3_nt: TGTGCCAGCAGCTCTCCGGGGGAAAAACTGTTTTTT
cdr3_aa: CASSSPGEKLFF

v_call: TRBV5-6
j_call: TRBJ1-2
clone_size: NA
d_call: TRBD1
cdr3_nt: TGTGCCAGCAGCCCAGGCTTGGGACAGCAAAACTATGGCTACACCTTC
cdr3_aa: CASSPGLGQQNYGYTF

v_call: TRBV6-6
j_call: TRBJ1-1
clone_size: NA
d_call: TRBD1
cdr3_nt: TGTGCCAGCAGGGCGACAGGGGAGGCCACTGAAGCTTTCTTT
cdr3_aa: CASRATGEATEAFF

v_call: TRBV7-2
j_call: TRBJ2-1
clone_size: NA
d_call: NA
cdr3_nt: TGTGCCAGCAGCTTTATCGGAGGTAGGGAGCAGTTCTTC
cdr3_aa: CASSFIGGREQFF

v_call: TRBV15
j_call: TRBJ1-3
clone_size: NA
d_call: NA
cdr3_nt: TGTGCCACCAGCAGGGACTCGGGGTCCGGAAACACCATATATTTT
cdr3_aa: CATSRDSGSGNTIYF

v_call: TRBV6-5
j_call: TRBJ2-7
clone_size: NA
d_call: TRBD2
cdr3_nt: TGTGCCAGCAGTTACGCCCTAGCGGGAGCACTTGAGCAGTACTTC
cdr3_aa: CASSYALAGALEQYF

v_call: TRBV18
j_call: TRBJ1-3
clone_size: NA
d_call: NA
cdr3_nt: TGTGCCAGCTCGCCTACGGCACAGTCCGGAAACACCATATATTTT
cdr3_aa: CASSPTAQSGNTIYF

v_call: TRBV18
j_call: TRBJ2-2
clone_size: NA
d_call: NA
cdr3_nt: TGTGCCAGCTCACCACCGGTTGCCGGGGAGCTGTTTTTT
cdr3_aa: CASSPPVAGELFF

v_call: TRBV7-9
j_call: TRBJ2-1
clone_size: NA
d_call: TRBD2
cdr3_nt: TGTGCCAGCAGCATCAGCGCCGGGACTATCCGAGAGCAGTTCTTC
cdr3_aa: CASSISAGTIREQFF

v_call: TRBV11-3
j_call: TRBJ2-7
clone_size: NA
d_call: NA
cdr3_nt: TGTGCCAGCAGCGCCGGGACTTACGTCGAGCAGTACTTC
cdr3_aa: CASSAGTYVEQYF

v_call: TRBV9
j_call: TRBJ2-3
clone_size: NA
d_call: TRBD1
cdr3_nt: TGTGCCAGCAGCGTCGTACAGGGGGGAGATACGCAGTATTTT
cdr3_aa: CASSVVQGGDTQYF

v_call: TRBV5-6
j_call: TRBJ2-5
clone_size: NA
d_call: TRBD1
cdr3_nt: TGTGCCAGCAGCTCGACAGGGCAACTGGAGACCCAGTACTTC
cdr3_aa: CASSSTGQLETQYF

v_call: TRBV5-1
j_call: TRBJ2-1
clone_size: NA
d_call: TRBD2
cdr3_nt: TGCGCCAGCAGCCCCCGGACTAGCTCCTACAATGAGCAGTTCTTC
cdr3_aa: CASSPRTSSYNEQFF

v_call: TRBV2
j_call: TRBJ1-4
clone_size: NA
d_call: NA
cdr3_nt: TGTGCCAGCAGTGAAAAGGGGAAGGATGAAAAACTGTTTTTT
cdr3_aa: CASSEKGKDEKLFF

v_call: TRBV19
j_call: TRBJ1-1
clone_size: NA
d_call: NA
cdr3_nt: TGTGCCAGTAGTGCCTCTGGGGGCAGGAACACTGAAGCTTTCTTT
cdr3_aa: CASSASGGRNTEAFF

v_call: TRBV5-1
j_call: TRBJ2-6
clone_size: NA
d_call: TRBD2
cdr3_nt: TGCGCCAGCAGCTCCGGGACTAGCGGGAAAGGAGGGGCCAACGTCCTGACTTTC
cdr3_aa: CASSSGTSGKGGANVLTF

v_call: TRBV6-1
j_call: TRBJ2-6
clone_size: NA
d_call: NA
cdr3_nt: TGTGCCAGCAGTGAATCAGCCGGTCTATCTGGGGCCAACGTCCTGACTTTC
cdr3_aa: CASSESAGLSGANVLTF

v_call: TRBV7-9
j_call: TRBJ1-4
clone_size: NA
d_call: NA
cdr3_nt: TGTGCCAGCAGCTTCGGTGCAACTAATGAAAAACTGTTTTTT
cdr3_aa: CASSFGATNEKLFF

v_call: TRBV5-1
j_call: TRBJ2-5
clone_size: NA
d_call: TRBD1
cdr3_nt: TGCGCCAGCAGCCCCCAGGGGGCGGTTGGAGAGACCCAGTACTTC
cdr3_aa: CASSPQGAVGETQYF

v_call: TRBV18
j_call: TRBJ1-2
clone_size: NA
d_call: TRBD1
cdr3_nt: TGTGCCAGCTCACCGAGTACGAAGCTTTTGACAGGGCGCGATGGCTACACCTTC
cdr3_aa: CASSPSTKLLTGRDGYTF